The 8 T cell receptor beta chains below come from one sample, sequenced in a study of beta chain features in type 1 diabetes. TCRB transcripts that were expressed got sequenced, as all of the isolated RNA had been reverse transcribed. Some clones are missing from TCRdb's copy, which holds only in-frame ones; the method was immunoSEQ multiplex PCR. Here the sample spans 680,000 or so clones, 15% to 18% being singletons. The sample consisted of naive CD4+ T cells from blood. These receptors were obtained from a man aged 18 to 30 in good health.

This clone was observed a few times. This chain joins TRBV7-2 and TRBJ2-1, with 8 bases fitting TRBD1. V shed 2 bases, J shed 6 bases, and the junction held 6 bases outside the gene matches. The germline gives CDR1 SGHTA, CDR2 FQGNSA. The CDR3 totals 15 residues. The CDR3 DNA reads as TGTGCCAGCAGCTTAACCCGCGGACAGGGCAATGAGCAGTTCTTC. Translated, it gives CASSLTRGQGNEQFF.

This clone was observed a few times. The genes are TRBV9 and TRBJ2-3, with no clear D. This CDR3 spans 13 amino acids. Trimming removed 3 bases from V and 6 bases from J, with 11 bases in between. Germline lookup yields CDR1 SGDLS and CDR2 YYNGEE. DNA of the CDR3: TGTGCCAGCAGCGGCTTCATACCGGATACGCAGTATTTT. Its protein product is CASSGFIPDTQYF.

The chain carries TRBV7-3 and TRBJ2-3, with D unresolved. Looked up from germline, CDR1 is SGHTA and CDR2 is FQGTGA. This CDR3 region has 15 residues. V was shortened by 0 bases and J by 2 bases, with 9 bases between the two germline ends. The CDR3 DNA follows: TGTGCCAGCAGCTTAACAGGGTTGCCCACAGATACGCAGTATTTT. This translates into CASSLTGLPTDTQYF.

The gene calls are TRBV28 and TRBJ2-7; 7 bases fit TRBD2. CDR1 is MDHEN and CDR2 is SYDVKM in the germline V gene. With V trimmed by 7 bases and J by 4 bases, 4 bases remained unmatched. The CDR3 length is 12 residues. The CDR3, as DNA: TGTGCCAGCAAAGTGGGGGGGTACGAGCAGTACTTC. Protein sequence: CASKVGGYEQYF.

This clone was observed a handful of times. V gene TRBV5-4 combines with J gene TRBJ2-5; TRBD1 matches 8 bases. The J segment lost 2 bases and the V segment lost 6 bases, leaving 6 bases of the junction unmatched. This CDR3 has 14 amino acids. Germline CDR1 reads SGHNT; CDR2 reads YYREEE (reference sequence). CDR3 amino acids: CASTHRTGQETQYF. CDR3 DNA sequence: TGTGCCAGCACTCATCGGACAGGGCAAGAGACCCAGTACTTC.

The CDR3 nucleotides read TGTGCCAGCAGCGTATATAGCGGGAGTAACTCCTACAATGAGCAGTTCTTC. Translated: CASSVYSGSNSYNEQFF. V gene TRBV9 combines with J gene TRBJ2-1; 9 bases are a match to TRBD2. Trimming took 1 base from V and 0 from J; bases not matched to a gene: 5. The V gene's germline CDR1 is SGDLS and CDR2 YYNGEE. This CDR3 spans 17 amino acids.

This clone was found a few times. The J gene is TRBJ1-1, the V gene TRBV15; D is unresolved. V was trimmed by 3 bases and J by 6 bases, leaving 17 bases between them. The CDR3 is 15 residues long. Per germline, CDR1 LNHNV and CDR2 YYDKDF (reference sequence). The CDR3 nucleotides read TGTGCCACCAGCAGTGGCCGGGCCTCTTTCCCTGAAGCTTTCTTT. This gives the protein CATSSGRASFPEAFF.

The DNA of the CDR3 is TGTGCCAGCAACAGCGGGGGAGGGGGCACAGATACGCAGTATTTT. It yields the protein CASNSGGGGTDTQYF. The V gene is TRBV2, the J gene TRBJ2-3; 8 bases agree with TRBD2. CDR1 SNHLY and CDR2 FYNNEI come from the germline V gene. The CDR3 runs 15 residues. Trimming removed 7 bases from V and 1 base from J; junction bases left unmatched: 7.